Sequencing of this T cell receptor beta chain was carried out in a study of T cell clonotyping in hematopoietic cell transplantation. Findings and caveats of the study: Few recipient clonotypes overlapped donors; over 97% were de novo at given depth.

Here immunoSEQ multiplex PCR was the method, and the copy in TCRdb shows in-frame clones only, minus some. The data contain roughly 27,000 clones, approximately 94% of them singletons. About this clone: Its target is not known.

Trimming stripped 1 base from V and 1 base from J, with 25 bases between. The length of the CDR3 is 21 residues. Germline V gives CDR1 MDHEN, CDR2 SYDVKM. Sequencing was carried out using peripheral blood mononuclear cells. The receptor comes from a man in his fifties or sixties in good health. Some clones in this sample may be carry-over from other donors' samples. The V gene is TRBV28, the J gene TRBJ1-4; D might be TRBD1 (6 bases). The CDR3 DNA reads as TGTGCCAGCAGTTTATTTATCGACGGCAGGGGCTCTACTCGAACTAATGAAAAACTGTTTTTT. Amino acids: CASSLFIDGRGSTRTNEKLFF.